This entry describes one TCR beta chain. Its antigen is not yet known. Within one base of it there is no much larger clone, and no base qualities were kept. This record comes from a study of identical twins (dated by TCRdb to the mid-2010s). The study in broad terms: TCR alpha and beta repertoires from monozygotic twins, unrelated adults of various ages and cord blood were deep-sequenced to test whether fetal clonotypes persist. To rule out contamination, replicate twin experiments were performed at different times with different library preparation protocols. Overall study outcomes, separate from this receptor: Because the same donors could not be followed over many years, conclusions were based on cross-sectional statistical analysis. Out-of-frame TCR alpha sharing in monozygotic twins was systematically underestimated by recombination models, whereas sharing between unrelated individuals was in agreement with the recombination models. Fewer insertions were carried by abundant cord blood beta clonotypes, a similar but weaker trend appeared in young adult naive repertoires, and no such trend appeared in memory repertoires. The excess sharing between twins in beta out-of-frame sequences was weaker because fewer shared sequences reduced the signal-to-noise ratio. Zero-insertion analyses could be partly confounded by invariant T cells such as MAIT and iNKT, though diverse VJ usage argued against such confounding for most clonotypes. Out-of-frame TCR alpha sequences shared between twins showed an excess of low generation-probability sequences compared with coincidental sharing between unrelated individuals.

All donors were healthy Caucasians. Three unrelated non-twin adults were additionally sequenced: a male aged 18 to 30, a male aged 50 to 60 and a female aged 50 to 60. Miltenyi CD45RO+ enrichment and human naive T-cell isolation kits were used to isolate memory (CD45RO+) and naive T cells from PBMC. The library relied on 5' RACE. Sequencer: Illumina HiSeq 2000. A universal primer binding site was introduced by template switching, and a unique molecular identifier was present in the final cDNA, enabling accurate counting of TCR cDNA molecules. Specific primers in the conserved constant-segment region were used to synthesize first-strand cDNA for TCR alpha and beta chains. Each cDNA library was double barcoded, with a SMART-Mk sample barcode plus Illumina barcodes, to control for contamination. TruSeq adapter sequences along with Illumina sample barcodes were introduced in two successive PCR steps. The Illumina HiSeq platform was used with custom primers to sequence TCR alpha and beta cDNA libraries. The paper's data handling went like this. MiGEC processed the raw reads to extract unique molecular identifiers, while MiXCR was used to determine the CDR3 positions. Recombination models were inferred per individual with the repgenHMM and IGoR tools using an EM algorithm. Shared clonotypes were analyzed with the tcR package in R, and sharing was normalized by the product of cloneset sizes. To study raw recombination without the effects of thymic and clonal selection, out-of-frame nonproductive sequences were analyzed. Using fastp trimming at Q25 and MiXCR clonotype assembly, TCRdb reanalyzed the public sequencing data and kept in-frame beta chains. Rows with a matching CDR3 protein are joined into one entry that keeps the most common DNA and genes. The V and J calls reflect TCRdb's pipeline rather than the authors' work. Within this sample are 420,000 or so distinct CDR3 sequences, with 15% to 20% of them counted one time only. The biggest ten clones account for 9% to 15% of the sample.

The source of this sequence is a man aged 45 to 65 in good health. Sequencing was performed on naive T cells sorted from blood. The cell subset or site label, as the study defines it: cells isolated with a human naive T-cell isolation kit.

The encoded CDR3 is CASSLLPRAGGTDTQYF. The DNA is TGCGCCAGCAGCCTACTCCCTAGGGCGGGGGGCACAGATACGCAGTATTTT. The chain joins TRBV4-1 to TRBJ2-3, and TRBD2 aligns with 7 junction nucleotides. The cysteine opens and the phenylalanine closes a CDR3 of 17 amino acids. CDR3 DNA only is kept here, 51 bases in frame from base 1. V trim: 4 bases; J trim: 1 base; unmatched bases: 11. CDR1 and CDR2 (MGHRA, YSYEKL) derive from the germline V gene.